This T cell receptor (beta chain) was sequenced in a study of cytomegalovirus exposure and HLA in healthy donors. The wider study: Most genotyped donors, roughly 83% of 300 to 400, had Caucasian-associated genetic ancestry.

Study results and caveats: Several of the most significant clusters appeared, in a later analysis, to be linked to common viral pathogens. Later on, an analysis tied about 17,000 TCR beta sequences to HLA alleles at 0.05 false discovery rate.

The PCR ran on 60 Vbeta and 13 Jbeta primers. Sequencing was performed with immunoSEQ multiplex PCR; in TCRdb, only in-frame clones are kept and a portion is missing. The table records 60,000 to 80,000 clones, approximately 82% of them present only once. The donors (healthy individuals) were bone marrow donors. Turning to this clone: Its matching antigen is unknown.

The CDR3 consists of 16 residues. CDR1 and CDR2 from the germline V gene are LGHNA and YNFKEQ. V was clipped by 4 bases and J by 0 bases, with 10 bases between them. Sequencing was carried out using PBMCs. The receptor was derived from a girl between 10 and 17 years old in good health and CMV-seropositive. The V gene is TRBV4-2, the J gene TRBJ1-6; D may be TRBD1 (5 bases). For the CDR3, the DNA is TGTGCCAGCAGCCTCGGACAAAGCTCCTATAATTCACCCCTCCACTTT. This sequence encodes CASSLGQSSYNSPLHF.